This T cell receptor (beta chain) was captured by sequencing in a study of blood T cell repertoires in COVID-19. About the research overall: Material from acute and convalescent COVID-19 was sourced from the United States, Italy and Spain. In each case, the material was cDNA or gDNA derived from T cells, B-cell-depleted T cells, or PBMCs.

This clone occurred once. Trimming pared 5 bases from V and 7 bases from J, leaving 18 bases between. The CDR3 contains 14 residues. Germline values: CDR1 SGHVS, CDR2 FQNEAQ. Authors' methods: Cell counts per sample came from amplifying reference gene primers. Some clones are missing from TCRdb's copy, which holds only in-frame ones; the method was immunoSEQ multiplex PCR. That table supplies the V and J calls and clone size; D and trimming were determined from the DNA. The data contain 99,000 or so clones, 80% to 85% of them singletons. The specimen sequenced was peripheral blood. The chain links TRBV7-8 to TRBJ2-7, with D perhaps TRBD2 (6 bases). The TCR originated in a man older than 75 with acute or convalescent COVID-19. In DNA form, the CDR3 reads TGTGCCAGCAGCCCTGGGAGGCTCGGTGGGGAGCAGTACTTC. This gives the protein CASSPGRLGGEQYF.